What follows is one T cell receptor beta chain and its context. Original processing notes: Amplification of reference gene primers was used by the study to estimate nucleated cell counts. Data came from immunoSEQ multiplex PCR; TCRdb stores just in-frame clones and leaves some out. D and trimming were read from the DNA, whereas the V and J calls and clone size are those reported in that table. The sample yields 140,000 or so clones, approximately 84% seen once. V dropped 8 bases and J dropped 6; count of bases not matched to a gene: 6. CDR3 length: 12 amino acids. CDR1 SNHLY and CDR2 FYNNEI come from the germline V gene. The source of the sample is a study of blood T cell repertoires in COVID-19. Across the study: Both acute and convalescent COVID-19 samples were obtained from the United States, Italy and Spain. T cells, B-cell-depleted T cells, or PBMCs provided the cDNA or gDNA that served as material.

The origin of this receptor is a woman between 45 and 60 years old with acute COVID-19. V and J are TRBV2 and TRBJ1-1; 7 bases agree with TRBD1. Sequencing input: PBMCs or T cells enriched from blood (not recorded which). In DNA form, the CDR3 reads TGTGCCAGCGATATAGGACAGGCTGAAGCTTTCTTT. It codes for CASDIGQAEAFF.